A selection of T cell receptor beta chains follows, all from one sample in a study of blood T cell repertoires in COVID-19. Method: immunoSEQ multiplex PCR; TCRdb's copy keeps in-frame clones and lacks some. In the table there are over 300,000 clones, approximately 89% of which are singletons. The sequenced sample was PBMCs or T cells enriched from blood (not recorded which). All receptors come from a woman in her forties who had recovered from COVID-19. The CDR3 runs from the conserved cysteine through the conserved F or W. The D gene is left open where the match is weak.

d_gene,v_gene,j_gene,CDR3aa,CDR3nt
TRBD2,TRBV19,TRBJ2-5,CASSIGLAGGGQETQYF,TGTGCCAGTAGTATCGGGCTAGCGGGGGGAGGACAAGAGACCCAGTACTTC
TRBD1,TRBV4-3,TRBJ2-2,CASSREAGGDTGELFF,TGCGCCAGCAGCAGGGAAGCAGGGGGCGACACCGGGGAGCTGTTTTTT
TRBD2,TRBV18,TRBJ2-7,CASSQPGLAGAYEQYF,TGTGCCAGCTCACAACCGGGACTAGCGGGAGCCTACGAGCAGTACTTC
-,TRBV20-1,TRBJ1-2,CSANTFGGYTF,TGCAGTGCTAACACCTTTGGTGGCTACACCTTC
-,TRBV7-9,TRBJ2-1,CASSLAGGPENEQFF,TGTGCCAGCAGCTTAGCGGGGGGGCCTGAAAATGAGCAGTTCTTC
-,TRBV30,TRBJ1-2,CAWSPGLAYGYTF,TGTGCCTGGAGCCCGGGTTTGGCCTATGGCTACACCTTC
TRBD1,TRBV28,TRBJ2-7,CASSDLQTGHEQYF,TGTGCCAGCTCCGACTTACAGACAGGGCACGAGCAGTACTTC
TRBD1,TRBV7-8,TRBJ2-1,CASTRGTGGYNEQFF,TGTGCCAGCACCAGGGGGACAGGGGGATACAATGAGCAGTTCTTC
-,TRBV4-3,TRBJ2-5,CASSQASDEQETQYF,TGCGCCAGCAGCCAAGCTAGCGACGAACAAGAGACCCAGTACTTC
-,TRBV7-2,TRBJ1-3,CASSLLPRYGNTIYF,TGTGCCAGCAGCTTACTTCCGCGGTACGGAAACACCATATATTTT
TRBD1,TRBV7-2,TRBJ1-2,CASSLAGQGAYGYTF,TGTGCCAGCAGCTTAGCAGGGCAGGGGGCATATGGCTACACCTTC
TRBD2,TRBV19,TRBJ2-2,CASRSPSTSLRLGNTGELFF,TGTGCCAGTAGATCACCGTCGACTAGCCTTAGACTCGGTAACACCGGGGAGCTGTTTTTT
-,TRBV12-3/TRBV12-4,TRBJ2-1,CASSLLDSNEQFF,TGTGCCAGCAGTTTATTAGACTCCAATGAGCAGTTCTTC
-,TRBV7-8,TRBJ2-7,CASSSGHQREQYF,TGTGCCAGCAGCTCGGGACACCAAAGGGAGCAGTACTTC
-,TRBV5-1,TRBJ2-2,CASSGSSESGELFF,TGCGCCAGCAGCGGATCTAGCGAGTCCGGGGAGCTGTTTTTT
TRBD2,TRBV9,TRBJ2-1,CASSIGTSGFTEQFF,TGTGCCAGCAGCATCGGGACTAGCGGGTTTACTGAGCAGTTCTTC